This TCR beta chain is drawn from a study of technical replicates of blood from a few donors. Clones were read by immunoSEQ multiplex PCR, and TCRdb kept only the in-frame ones, dropping some. The table records about 13,000 clones, roughly 83% of them present only once. Trimming removed 6 bases from V and 3 bases from J, with 11 bases in between. The CDR3 spans 13 residues. Germline values: CDR1 MDHEN, CDR2 SYDVKM. This sequence was found in a human donor in good health. This chain uses TRBV28 with TRBJ1-1; a possible D gene is TRBD1 (6 bases). Sequenced input: PBMCs. CDR3 sequence (DNA): TGTGCCAGCAGACAGGGCCTCGACACTGAAGCTTTCTTT. Protein sequence: CASRQGLDTEAFF.